The clone carrying this T cell receptor (delta chain) rates as medium-sized (0.01 to 0.1%). The same CDR3 is also encoded by other DNA sequences in this sample. The data were obtained in a study of gamma-delta chains in newborns, infants, children. Background on the study: Microbial exposure reportedly drives polyclonal innate γδ T cell expansion after birth.

V shed 1 base, J shed 0 bases, and the junction held 10 bases outside the gene matches. Germline CDR1 reads GEAIGNYY; CDR2 reads EKD. The CDR3 has 17 amino acids. TCRdb fed the reads to CATT. The data contain more than 1,500 delta-chain clones, 35% to 45% of them singletons. This TCR was recovered from a child who had a fever. Source material: blood. The chain joins TRDV2 to TRDJ1, with 7 bases fitting TRDD3. The CDR3 DNA follows: TGTGCCTGTGACACATTGGGGGAGAATACTGACACCGATAAACTCATCTTT. Translating gives CACDTLGENTDTDKLIF.